This TCR beta chain was retrieved from a study of shared clonotypes between healthy human individuals. The study, taken as a whole, reports: Sampling covered nothing but blood. Tissue TCR repertoires likely differ from those found in blood.

This CDR3 has 13 residues. Germline CDR1 and CDR2: MNHNY and SVGAGI (reference sequence). The ends were cut back, 2 bases at V and 5 bases at J, with 7 bases in the middle. Libraries were prepared by immunoSEQ multiplex PCR; TCRdb keeps only in-frame clonotypes and omits some of them. The sample records roughly 95,000 clones, around 47% being singletons. This clone was counted between two and nine times. What it binds is not known. This sequence was found in a woman between 40 and 50 years old in good health. Some clones in this sample may be carry-over from other donors' samples. The rearrangement links TRBV6-6 to TRBJ1-5, with unresolved D. Sequenced: PBMCs. The CDR3: CASSYTQDQPQHF. The CDR3 DNA is TGTGCCAGCAGTTACACCCAGGATCAGCCCCAGCATTTT.